This T cell receptor beta chain was documented in a study of spatial heterogeneity in lung cancer (dated by TCRdb to 2018 to 2020). With respect to the entire study: Beta-chain transcripts were consistently detected in greater numbers than alpha-chain transcripts, which likely reflects a higher abundance of beta-chain transcripts. In tumor regions, TCR transcript counts showed a strong correlation with a T cell transcriptional module score from matched bulk RNA-seq. In non-small cell lung cancer, the study made a quantitative comparison of TCR alpha and beta repertoires among multiple tumor regions, matched nontumor lung and blood. Both alpha and beta chains were TCR-sequenced in samples taken at surgery, namely 220 tumor regions, 63 to 70 matched nontumor lung samples and roughly 56 PBMC samples. Nonsynonymous mutation counts, determined by whole-exome sequencing of tumor tissue, were related to TCR repertoire features. In the raw uncorrected reads, each unique combination of TCR and UMI appeared on average more than ten times. Study-level results and caveats: TCR-seq was estimated to cover only around 7.2% of tumor T cells for alpha chains and around 13% for beta chains. Additional single-cell paired TCR alpha and beta sequencing was considered necessary to confirm, at a functional level, the hypothesis that regional TCRs recognize regional mutations. The tumor nonsynonymous mutation count correlated with the number of expanded alpha and beta TCRs within the tumor. The count of ubiquitous expanded TCRs correlated with the count of ubiquitous nonsynonymous mutations, and the count of regional expanded TCRs correlated with the count of regional nonsynonymous mutations.

The germline V end is reduced by 1 base and the J end by 5 bases; junction bases left unmatched: 4. CDR1 and CDR2, per the germline V gene (reference sequence), are SEHNR and FQNEAQ. The CDR3 numbers 16 residues from cysteine through phenylalanine. Only the CDR3 part of the read is kept: 48 bases, read in frame from the first base. This clonotype is assessed as medium-sized (0.01 to 0.1%). Its antigen is unknown. Base qualities were left out, and no much larger clone turns up one base away. The library came from 5' RACE. Sequencing used a NextSeq 500. The TCR library protocol attached a unique molecular identifier to each TCR cDNA molecule to allow correction of PCR and sequencing errors. Per the source publication's procedure: Decombinator tools were used for TCR identification, UMI-based error correction and CDR3 extraction. Expanded TCRs were defined as those above a frequency of 2 per 1,000, corresponding to the top 1% of the tumor frequency distribution. Expanded tumor TCRs statistically deemed absent (corrected P<0.05) from at least one tumor region were classed as regional, and all other expanded tumor TCRs were classed as ubiquitous. Rényi diversity was computed with the R vegan package after subsampling each repertoire 100 times to 5,000 TCRs. To build CDR3 similarity networks, amino acid triplet string-kernel similarity was used, and CDR3s were connected when their pairwise similarity was above 0.82. TCRdb passed the public sequencing reads through fastp at Q25 and MiXCR, retaining productive beta sequences. When rows share a CDR3 protein, they turn into one entry using the most common DNA and genes. In this record, the V and J calls reflect TCRdb's handling and not the investigators' own analysis. In this sample the table shows under 650 distinct CDR3 sequences, 25% to 30% of which occur a single time. Approximately 21% of the sample lies in the top ten.

The sample's time point label, decoded: sample taken at primary tumor resection. Samples were obtained from fewer than 80 patients with early-stage, untreated non-small cell lung cancer from the lung TRACERx cohort. TCR sequencing used whole RNA extracted from tumor and nontumor lung tissue, or from cryopreserved PBMC samples, without cell sorting. Only patients for whom sufficient RNA was available from at least two tumor regions were selected for TCR sequencing. Before being selected, tumor and adjacent nontumor lung specimens were reviewed by a lung pathologist. This sequence uses TRBV7-9 and TRBJ2-1; 11 junctional bases match TRBD2. The sequencing here drew on lung tumor tissue, taken at surgery. The TCR sequence derives from a male donor with early-stage non-small cell lung cancer. The encoded CDR3 is CASSLDRLAGNNEQFF. The DNA sequence reads TGTGCCAGCAGCTTAGACCGACTAGCGGGAAACAATGAGCAGTTCTTC.